What follows are 7 T cell receptor beta chains derived from one specimen sequenced in a study of blood T cell repertoires in COVID-19 (dated by TCRdb to 2018 to 2020). Libraries were constructed by the immunoSEQ multiplex PCR assay. This is the immuneACCESS table as TCRdb keeps it, with only in-frame sequences that have V and J called. A part of the clones is gone; compared with another copy, unresolved V genes explain less than half, and the rest is unexplained. The sample table holds a few hundred thousand clones, of which approximately 84% were seen once. The ten biggest clones cover 2.5% to 3.5% of the sample. The sample taken for sequencing was PBMCs or T cells enriched from blood (not recorded which). The receptor set was obtained from a woman aged 25 to 39 who had recovered from COVID-19.

The chain links TRBV11-3 to TRBJ1-1, with D hard to call. CDR3 length: 13 residues. Per germline, CDR1 SGHNT and CDR2 YENEEA. V was shortened by 0 bases and J by 7 bases, with 9 bases between the two germline ends. For the CDR3, the DNA is TGTGCCAGCAGCTTAGATTGGGCAGGTGAAGCTTTCTTT. Its protein product is CASSLDWAGEAFF. The full variable domain, in which reference TRBV11-3 and TRBJ1-1 provide the parts outside the CDR3, is EAGVVQSPRYKIIEKKQPVAFWCNPISGHNTLYWYLQNLGQGPELLIRYENEEAVDDSQLPKDRFSAERLKGVDSTLKIQPAELGDSAVYLCASSLDWAGEAFFGQGTRLTVV.

The gene calls are TRBV3-1 (or the pseudogene TRBV3-2) and TRBJ2-1; the D gene is possibly TRBD2 (7 bases). CDR1 and CDR2 (germline): LGHDT, YNNKEL (reference sequence). This CDR3 is built from 16 residues. V shed 1 base and J shed 6 bases, with 16 bases lying between them. CDR3 loop: CASSQGGGVFVNEQFF. DNA of the CDR3: TGTGCCAGCAGCCAAGGGGGGGGCGTTTTTGTCAATGAGCAGTTCTTC.

The CDR3 DNA reads TGCGCCAGCAGCTTGACACCAATCTACGAGCAGTACTTC. It encodes CASSLTPIYEQYF. The chain is built from TRBV5-1 and TRBJ2-7; D is ambiguous. The CDR3 consists of 13 residues. Trimming took off 1 base at V and 3 bases at J, with 8 bases between the two ends. CDR1 and CDR2 (germline): SGHRS, YFSETQ.

The rearrangement joins TRBV30 to TRBJ2-2; D might be TRBD1 (6 bases). The germline V gene encodes CDR1 GTSNPN and CDR2 SVGIG (reference sequence). The CDR3 covers 15 residues. V dropped 3 bases and J dropped 8 bases, with 19 bases sitting between them. CDR3 in amino acids: CAWRGAQVSPGELFF. The CDR3 DNA reads as TGTGCCTGGAGGGGGGCCCAGGTTTCTCCTGGGGAGCTGTTTTTT.

The V call is TRBV11-2, the J call TRBJ2-1, with 7 bases lining up with TRBD2. With V trimmed by 6 bases and J by 9 bases, 8 bases remained unmatched. This CDR3 is built from 13 residues. CDR1 and CDR2 from the germline V gene are SGHAT and FQNNGV. The CDR3 loop is CASRLIGGVEQFF. DNA of the CDR3: TGTGCCAGCAGACTAATTGGGGGGGTTGAGCAGTTCTTC. The entire variable domain, with the rest obtained from reference TRBV11-2 and TRBJ2-1, is as follows: EAGVAQSPRYKIIEKRQSVAFWCNPISGHATLYWYQQILGQGPKLLIQFQNNGVVDDSQLPKDRFSAERLKGVDSTLKIQPAKLEDSAVYLCASRLIGGVEQFFGPGTRLTVL.

This sequence joins TRBV3-1 (or the pseudogene TRBV3-2) and TRBJ1-3; D ambiguous. The CDR3 covers 15 residues. CDR1 and CDR2 from the germline V gene are LGHDT and YNNKEL (reference sequence). Trimming took 1 base from V and 0 from J, leaving 7 bases between them. CDR3 protein: CASSQGLISGNTIYF. CDR3 bases: TGTGCCAGCAGCCAAGGGCTTATCTCTGGAAACACCATATATTTT.

In this sample, this clone turned up a few times. The rearrangement joins TRBV30 to TRBJ1-5; weak D call: TRBD1 (6 bases). This CDR3 contains 14 residues. The germline V and J ends were trimmed by 3 bases and 0 bases, with 9 bases remaining between them. Germline V gene data show CDR1 as GTSNPN and CDR2 as SVGIG (reference sequence). CDR3: CAWRAGASNQPQHF. The CDR3 region has the DNA TGTGCCTGGAGGGCAGGGGCTAGCAATCAGCCCCAGCATTTT.